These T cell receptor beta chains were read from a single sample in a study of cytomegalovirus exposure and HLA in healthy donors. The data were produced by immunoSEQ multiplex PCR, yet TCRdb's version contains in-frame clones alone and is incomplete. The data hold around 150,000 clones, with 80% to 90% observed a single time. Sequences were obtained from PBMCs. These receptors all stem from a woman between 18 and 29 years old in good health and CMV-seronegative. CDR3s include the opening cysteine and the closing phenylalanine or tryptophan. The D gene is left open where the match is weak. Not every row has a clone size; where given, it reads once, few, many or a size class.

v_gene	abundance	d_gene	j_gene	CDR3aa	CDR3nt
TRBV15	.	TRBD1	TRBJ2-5	CATSTGTGGGETQYF	TGTGCCACCTCTACGGGGACAGGGGGTGGAGAGACCCAGTACTTC
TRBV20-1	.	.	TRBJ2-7	CSVQDSYEQYF	TGCAGTGTGCAGGACTCCTACGAGCAGTACTTC
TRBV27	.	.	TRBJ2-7	CASSPPTGRVREQYF	TGTGCCAGCAGCCCTCCGACCGGGAGAGTGAGGGAGCAGTACTTC
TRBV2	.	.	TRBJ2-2	CASSEDRTAGELFF	TGTGCCAGCAGTGAAGACAGAACTGCCGGGGAGCTGTTTTTT
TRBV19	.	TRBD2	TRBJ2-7	CASSIAGGGGQYF	TGTGCCAGTAGTATAGCGGGAGGAGGAGGGCAGTACTTC
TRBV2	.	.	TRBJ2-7	CASSQALGLYEQYF	TGTGCCAGCAGCCAAGCCCTAGGACTCTACGAGCAGTACTTC
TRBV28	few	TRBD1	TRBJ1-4	CASSMGQDMEKLFF	TGTGCCAGCAGTATGGGACAGGATATGGAAAAACTGTTTTTT
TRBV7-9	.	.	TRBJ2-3	CSSSLAFRGGLGNTQYF	TGTTCCAGCAGCTTAGCCTTTCGAGGGGGTCTAGGGAATACGCAGTATTTT
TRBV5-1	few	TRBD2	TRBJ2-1	CASSLGGRSGRGNNEQFF	TGCGCCAGCAGCTTGGGGGGTCGTAGCGGGAGGGGCAACAATGAGCAGTTCTTC
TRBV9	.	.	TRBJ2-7	CASSVAQGGTEQYF	TGTGCCAGCAGCGTAGCTCAGGGAGGAACCGAGCAGTACTTC
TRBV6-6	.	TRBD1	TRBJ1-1	CASSQTGDTEAFF	TGTGCCAGCAGTCAAACAGGGGACACTGAGGCTTTCTTT
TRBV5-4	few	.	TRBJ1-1	CASSSPQGTTFF	TGTGCCAGCAGCTCCCCACAGGGAACGACTTTCTTT
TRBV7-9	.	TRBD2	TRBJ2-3	CASSFGGFPDTQYF	TGTGCCAGCAGCTTCGGGGGGTTCCCAGATACGCAGTATTTT
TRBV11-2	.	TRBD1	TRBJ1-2	CASSSYRQGPGYTF	TGTGCCAGCAGCTCTTACCGACAGGGGCCTGGCTACACCTTC
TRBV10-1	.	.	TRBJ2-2	CASSGGGAGNTGELFF	TGCGCCAGCAGTGGGGGGGGCGCGGGAAACACCGGGGAGCTGTTTTTT
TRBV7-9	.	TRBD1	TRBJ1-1	CASSPSGTVRGAFF	TGTGCCAGCAGCCCTTCCGGGACAGTAAGGGGAGCTTTCTTT
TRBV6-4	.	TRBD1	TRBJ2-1	CASSGQGADEQFF	TGTGCCAGCAGTGGGCAGGGGGCGGATGAGCAGTTCTTC
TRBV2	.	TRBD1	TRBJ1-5	CASSVQGGAQHF	TGTGCCAGCAGTGTACAAGGGGGCGCCCAGCATTTT
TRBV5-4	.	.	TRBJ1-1	CASSVGQIEEAFF	TGTGCCAGCAGCGTAGGACAGATTGAGGAAGCTTTCTTT
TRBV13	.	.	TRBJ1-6	CASSLYNRDFYNSPLHF	TGTGCCAGCAGCTTATACAACCGGGACTTTTATAATTCACCCCTCCACTTT
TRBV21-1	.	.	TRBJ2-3	CAKKGQGKADTQYF	TGTGCCAAGAAGGGACAGGGCAAGGCAGATACGCAGTATTTT
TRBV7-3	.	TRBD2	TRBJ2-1	CASSSTGGGTYNEQFF	TGTGCCAGCAGCTCCACGGGAGGAGGGACCTACAATGAGCAGTTCTTC
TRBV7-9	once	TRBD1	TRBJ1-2	CASSPYTGTVFYTF	TGTGCCAGCAGCCCGTATACCGGGACAGTATTTTACACCTTC
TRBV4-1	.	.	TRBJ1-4	CASSQDPGNNEKLFF	TGCGCCAGCAGCCAAGATCCGGGTAACAATGAAAAACTGTTTTTT
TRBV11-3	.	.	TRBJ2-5	CASSSASTAQETQYF	TGTGCCAGCAGCTCGGCCTCGACAGCACAAGAGACCCAGTACTTC
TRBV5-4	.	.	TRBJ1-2	CASSPADRWGTGNYGYTF	TGTGCCAGCAGCCCCGCGGACAGATGGGGGACGGGTAACTATGGCTACACCTTC
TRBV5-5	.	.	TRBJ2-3	CASSWPEGTQYF	TGTGCCAGCAGCTGGCCCGAGGGTACGCAGTATTTT
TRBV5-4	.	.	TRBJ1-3	CASSFFSFGVSGNTIYF	TGTGCCAGCAGCTTTTTTAGCTTCGGAGTCTCTGGAAACACCATATATTTT
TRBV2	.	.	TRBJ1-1	CASGQPEAFF	TGTGCCAGTGGACAACCTGAAGCTTTCTTT
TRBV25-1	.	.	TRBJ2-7	CASSEFEGIGEQYF	TGTGCCAGCAGTGAATTTGAGGGAATAGGCGAGCAGTACTTC
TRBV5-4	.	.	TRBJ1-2	CASSFGGLGYGYTF	TGTGCCAGCAGCTTTGGGGGACTAGGCTATGGCTACACCTTC
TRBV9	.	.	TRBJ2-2	CASSVGQRNTGELFF	TGTGCCAGCAGCGTAGGCCAGCGGAACACCGGGGAGCTGTTTTTT
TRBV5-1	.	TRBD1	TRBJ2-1	CASSLMGAQGVQDEQFF	TGCGCCAGCAGCTTAATGGGGGCCCAGGGGGTGCAGGATGAGCAGTTCTTC
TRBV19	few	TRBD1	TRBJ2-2	CASSISDRGVRTGELFF	TGTGCCAGTAGTATTTCCGACAGGGGAGTTAGGACCGGGGAGCTGTTTTTT
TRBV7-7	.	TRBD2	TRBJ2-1	CASSLDGLATDEQFF	TGTGCCAGCAGCTTGGATGGACTAGCTACTGATGAGCAGTTCTTC
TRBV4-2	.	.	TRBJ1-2	CASRQRGGDPAGYTF	TGTGCCAGCAGACAAAGGGGGGGGGATCCGGCTGGCTACACCTTC
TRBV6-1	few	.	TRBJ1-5	CASSQYVNQPQHF	TGTGCCAGCAGTCAGTATGTAAATCAGCCCCAGCATTTT
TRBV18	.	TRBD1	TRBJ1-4	CASSPQNAGTGSEKLFF	TGTGCCAGCTCACCACAAAATGCCGGGACAGGGTCTGAAAAACTGTTTTTT
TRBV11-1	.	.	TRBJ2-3	CASSYSGSSTDTQYF	TGTGCCAGCAGCTATAGCGGTTCTAGCACAGATACGCAGTATTTT
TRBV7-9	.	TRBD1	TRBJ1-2	CASSAEGAGYGYTF	TGTGCCAGCAGCGCGGAGGGGGCCGGCTATGGCTACACCTTC
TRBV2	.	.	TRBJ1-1	CASSTGNHLSEAFF	TGTGCCAGCAGTACAGGGAATCATCTGTCTGAAGCTTTCTTT
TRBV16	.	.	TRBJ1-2	CASSPRTADPYGYTF	TGTGCCAGCAGCCCCCGGACAGCGGACCCTTATGGCTACACCTTC
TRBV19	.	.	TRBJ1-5	CASHPGGGNQPQHF	TGTGCCAGTCACCCCGGGGGAGGCAATCAGCCCCAGCATTTT
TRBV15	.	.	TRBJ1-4	CATSKQKSPGEKLFF	TGTGCCACCAGCAAACAGAAGAGCCCTGGTGAAAAACTGTTTTTT
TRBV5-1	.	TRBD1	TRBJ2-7	CASSSDRGREVSEQYF	TGCGCCAGCAGCTCGGACAGGGGCCGAGAGGTTAGCGAGCAGTACTTC
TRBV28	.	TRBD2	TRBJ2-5	CASSLGLAGNQETQYF	TGTGCCAGCAGTTTGGGACTAGCGGGCAACCAAGAGACCCAGTACTTC
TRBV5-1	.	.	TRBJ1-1	CASSRRWMERKTEAFF	TGCGCCAGCAGCCGTCGATGGATGGAGAGAAAAACTGAAGCTTTCTTT
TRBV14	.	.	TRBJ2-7	CASSRGAWSGKFNEQYF	TGTGCCAGCAGTCGGGGGGCTTGGAGCGGGAAGTTTAACGAGCAGTACTTC
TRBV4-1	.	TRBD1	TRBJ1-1	CASSHPAGGSTEAFF	TGCGCCAGCAGCCATCCAGCAGGGGGATCCACTGAAGCTTTCTTT
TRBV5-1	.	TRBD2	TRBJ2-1	CASSPGGAGGYNEQFF	TGCGCCAGCAGCCCGGGGGGAGCGGGAGGGTACAATGAGCAGTTCTTC
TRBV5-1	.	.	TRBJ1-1	CASSTFGAAMNTEAFF	TGCGCCAGCAGTACCTTTGGAGCAGCTATGAACACTGAAGCTTTCTTT
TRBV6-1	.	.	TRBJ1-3	CASIETLSGNTIYF	TGTGCCAGCATAGAAACGCTATCTGGAAACACCATATATTTT
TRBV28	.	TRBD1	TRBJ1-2	CASSSGQGGGGYTF	TGTGCCAGCAGCTCCGGACAGGGCGGGGGTGGCTACACCTTC
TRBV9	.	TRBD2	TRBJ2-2	CASSVSSGAGELFF	TGTGCCAGCAGCGTATCTAGCGGGGCCGGGGAGCTGTTTTTT
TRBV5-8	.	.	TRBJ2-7	CASSGVGTGTYEQYF	TGTGCCAGCAGCGGGGTTGGGACGGGGACTTACGAGCAGTACTTC
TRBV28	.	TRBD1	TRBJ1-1	CASSFHPDRVNTEAFF	TGTGCCAGCAGTTTCCATCCCGACAGGGTGAACACTGAAGCTTTCTTT